The next 27 T cell receptor beta chains were all read from a single sample in a study of read filtering for tumor transcriptome and immune sequencing. This library used roughly 400 ng RNA and molecular barcoded adaptors spanning alpha/delta and beta/gamma chains. TCRdb re-derived calls from the reads in MiXCR, one entry per CDR3 protein. This sample carries around 35,000 distinct CDR3 sequences, approximately 15% of them seen once, and the ten largest clones take around 36%. The sample taken for sequencing was a population of CD138-negative cells sorted from bone marrow. These TCRs come from a donor at least 40 years old with multiple myeloma.

The CDR3: CASSLRGQGRETQYF. DNA of the CDR3: TGCGCCAGCAGCCTCCGAGGACAGGGGAGAGAGACCCAGTACTTC. The rearrangement links TRBV5-1 to TRBJ2-5; 9 nucleotides agree with TRBD1. V lost 4 bases, J lost 4 bases, and 8 bases stayed unmatched. The germline V gene encodes CDR1 SGHRS and CDR2 YFSETQ. This CDR3 region has 15 residues.

There are many counts of this clonotype. V is TRBV2 and J is TRBJ2-5; TRBD2 matches 9 bases. Unmatched junction bases numbered 1, after V lost 3 bases and J lost 2 bases. Per germline, CDR1 SNHLY and CDR2 FYNNEI. The CDR3 contains 14 residues. For the CDR3, the DNA is TGTGCCAGCAGTGATCTAGCGGGACAAGAGACCCAGTACTTC. This codes for CASSDLAGQETQYF.

This clonotype was seen a handful of times. V gene TRBV7-2 combines with J gene TRBJ1-1; a weak D match, TRBD1 (6 bases). The ends were cut back, 1 base at V and 6 bases at J, with 15 bases in the middle. There are 15 residues in the CDR3. Germline V gene sequence: CDR1 SGHTA, CDR2 FQGNSA. CDR3 nucleotide sequence: TGTGCCAGCAGCTTAGTAAGGGGGTTGGGGGCTGAAGCTTTCTTT. This gives the protein CASSLVRGLGAEAFF.

The table lists this clonotype with many counts. The genes are TRBV28 and TRBJ2-7, with TRBD1 identical over 9 bases. V dropped 5 bases and J dropped 2; count of bases not matched to a gene: 10. CDR1 and CDR2 (germline): MDHEN, SYDVKM. The CDR3 is 16 residues long. This CDR3 is CASSPSGTGFAYEQYF. The CDR3 region has the DNA TGTGCCAGCAGTCCCTCCGGGACAGGGTTTGCCTACGAGCAGTACTTC. Together with reference TRBV28 and TRBJ2-7, the CDR3 gives the full variable domain: DVKVTQSSRYLVKRTGEKVFLECVQDMDHENMFWYRQDPGLGLRLIYFSYDVKMKEKGDIPEGYSVSREKKERFSLILESASTNQTSMYLCASSPSGTGFAYEQYFGPGTRLTVT.

This clonotype was seen at least ten times. This rearrangement joins TRBV12-3 or TRBV12-4 to TRBJ2-1; 7 nucleotides agree with TRBD1. Losses at the gene ends were 4 bases for V and 9 bases for J; bases not matched to a gene: 12. CDR3 length: 15 amino acids. CDR3 nucleotide sequence: TGTGCCAGCAGTTACAGGGGAGCCCACCCGGGTGAGCAGTTCTTC. Translation gives CASSYRGAHPGEQFF.

This clonotype has at least ten counts. The V and J genes are TRBV29-1 and TRBJ2-5, with D perhaps matching TRBD2 (6 bases). With 5 bases removed from V and 4 bases from J, the gap between germline ends came to 8 bases. CDR3 length: 11 residues. Germline V gene lookup returns CDR1 SQVTM and CDR2 ANQGSEA. The DNA of the CDR3 is TGCAGCGTTCGACTAGTAGAGACCCAGTACTTC. Translating it yields CSVRLVETQYF.

This clonotype was found many times. The chain employs TRBV15 and TRBJ2-3, with 12 bases aligning to TRBD2. This CDR3 has 16 residues. Per the germline V gene, CDR1 is LNHNV and CDR2 is YYDKDF (reference sequence). V lost 1 base to trimming and J lost 5 bases; unmatched junction nucleotides: 4. The CDR3 reads CATSRVPGLAGDTQYF. CDR3 DNA sequence: TGTGCCACCAGCAGAGTCCCGGGACTAGCGGGAGATACGCAGTATTTT.

This clonotype has ten or more counts. The chain joins TRBV29-1 to TRBJ2-5; D is perhaps TRBD1 (6 bases). Germline values: CDR1 SQVTM, CDR2 ANQGSEA. V was clipped by 6 bases and J by 1 base, with 9 bases between them. The CDR3 contains 12 residues. This CDR3 is CSVTTGQETQYF. Written as DNA, the CDR3 is TGCAGCGTGACGACAGGCCAAGAGACCCAGTACTTC.

A remark on this clonotype: This could be a read error, since a much larger clone is one nucleotide away. The chain combines TRBV20-1 with TRBJ2-5; 8 bases agree with TRBD2. The V gene's germline CDR1 is DFQATT and CDR2 SNEGSKA (reference sequence). The junction had 17 bases not matched to a gene; V was cut back by 2 bases and J by 3 bases. This CDR3 spans 18 amino acids. The CDR3 protein is CSARSARGGRGSEETQYF. The CDR3 DNA sequence: TGCAGTGCTAGATCCGCCCGGGGGGGCAGGGGATCTGAAGAGACCCAGTACTTC.

About this clonotype: A much larger clone sits a single nucleotide away, making a read error possible. The chain recombines TRBV6-5 with TRBJ1-1; D is perhaps TRBD1 (5 bases). Germline V gene data show CDR1 as MNHEY and CDR2 as SVGAGI. The CDR3 contains 13 residues. The DNA of the CDR3 is TGTGCCAACAGTTACCGGGGCAGGGATGAAGCTTTCTTT. Encoded protein: CANSYRGRDEAFF.

This clonotype was detected many times. The genes are TRBV20-1 and TRBJ2-3; D gene unclear. V gave up 6 bases and J gave up 0 bases, with 19 bases separating them. The CDR3 length is 16 residues. Looked up from germline, CDR1 is DFQATT and CDR2 is SNEGSKA (reference sequence). Here the CDR3 reads CSALPPAEQSTDTQYF. CDR3 nucleotide sequence: TGCAGTGCCCTCCCCCCCGCGGAACAGAGCACAGATACGCAGTATTTT.

This clonotype has a count of ten or more. This chain joins TRBV29-1 and TRBJ2-3; tentative D call: TRBD2 (5 bases). There are 15 residues in the CDR3. V was cut by 5 bases and J by 2 bases, with 17 bases left in between. Per the germline V gene, CDR1 is SQVTM and CDR2 is ANQGSEA. The CDR3 nucleotides read TGCAGCGTTTCACTAGTCCTGCCCTTCACAGATACGCAGTATTTT. It codes for CSVSLVLPFTDTQYF.

This clonotype was counted at least ten times. One junction end disagrees with the germline gene, perhaps due to a read error. The chain joins TRBV9 to TRBJ1-1; TRBD1 might be the D (6 bases). The CDR3 has 14 residues. Germline V gene data show CDR1 as SGDLS and CDR2 as YYNGEE. The CDR3 reads CASSEGGGNTEVFF. The CDR3 DNA reads TGTGCCAGCAGCGAGGGGGGCGGGAACACTGAAGTTTTCTTT. Combining the CDR3 with reference TRBV9 and TRBJ1-1 gives the whole variable domain DSGVTQTPKHLITATGQRVTLRCSPRSGDLSVYWYQQSLDQGLQFLIQYYNGEERAKGNILERFSAQQFPDLHSELNLSSLELGDSALYFCASSEGGGNTEVFFGQGTRLTVV.

This clonotype has a count of ten or more. V is TRBV5-1 and J is TRBJ2-1, with unresolved D. V lost 0 bases and J 2 bases, leaving 9 bases between the germline ends. Germline V CDR1 and CDR2: SGHRS, YFSETQ. The CDR3 sequence is 15 residues long. The CDR3 sequence: CASSLVIDTYNEQFF. The CDR3 DNA is TGCGCCAGCAGCTTGGTAATCGATACCTACAATGAGCAGTTCTTC.

This clonotype showed up many times. The J gene is TRBJ2-1, the V gene TRBV10-3; TRBD2 is a possible D gene (6 bases). Per germline, CDR1 ENHRY and CDR2 SYGVKD. The CDR3 consists of 14 residues. The V end was cut by 2 bases, the J end by 7 bases, with 12 bases between. The CDR3: CAISEGLATNEQFF. CDR3 nucleotide sequence: TGTGCCATCAGTGAGGGGCTAGCGACAAATGAGCAGTTCTTC.

This clonotype occurred many times. V usage is TRBV20-1 and J usage is TRBJ2-7; D tentatively reads TRBD1 or TRBD2 (5 bases each). Trimming shortened V by 5 bases and J by 5 bases, and 19 bases separated the two germline ends. Germline CDR1 reads DFQATT; CDR2 reads SNEGSKA (reference sequence). This CDR3 region has 14 residues. The CDR3 bases are TGCAGTGCTGTCCTCCGGGACCTGCCGGACGAGCAGTACTTC. Its translation: CSAVLRDLPDEQYF.

The table lists this clonotype with many counts. The chain joins TRBV7-9 to TRBJ2-1, with 9 positions matching TRBD2. The CDR3 is 16 residues long. Germline V lookup: CDR1 SEHNR, CDR2 FQNEAQ (reference sequence). V shed 3 bases and J 6 bases; nucleotides not matched to a gene: 9. CDR3 in DNA: TGTGCCAGCAGCTTCCCGGGGGTAGCGGGAGCCAATGAGCAGTTCTTC. As protein: CASSFPGVAGANEQFF.

This clonotype was picked up a small number of times. This likely came from a read error, as a far larger clone is one base away. The chain employs TRBV28 and TRBJ1-1; D call uncertain. The CDR3 sequence is 12 residues long. Germline assignment: CDR1 MDHEN and CDR2 SYDVKM. The CDR3 DNA follows: TGTGCCAGCCGTGAGCCGTTTTCACCCCTCCGCTTT. Translation gives CASREPFSPLRF.

The chain is built from TRBV29-1 and TRBJ2-1; 10 bases are a match to TRBD2. Germline V gives CDR1 SQVTM, CDR2 ANQGSEA. J lost 15 bases, V lost 4 bases, and 18 bases had no gene match. This CDR3 region has 15 residues. The CDR3 nucleotides are TGCAGCGTTGTCGGGGCGGCTAGCGGGAGTGATAAGCGGTTCTTC. Translated, it gives CSVVGAASGSDKRFF.

This clonotype was detected many times. The rearrangement uses TRBV2 and TRBJ1-2; 7 nucleotides agree with TRBD1. The CDR3 extends over 13 amino acids. J lost 8 bases, V lost 4 bases, and 7 bases had no gene match. Looked up from germline, CDR1 is SNHLY and CDR2 is FYNNEI. The CDR3 loop reads CASSARGRRGYTF. CDR3 coding DNA: TGTGCCAGCAGTGCGAGGGGGCGTCGAGGCTACACCTTC.

This clonotype has at least ten counts. The chain couples TRBV7-9 to TRBJ2-5; maybe TRBD1 (6 bases). Germline loops: CDR1 SEHNR, CDR2 FQNEAQ (reference sequence). This CDR3 spans 14 amino acids. The ends were cut back, 4 bases at V and 1 base at J, with 10 bases in the middle. The CDR3 DNA is TGTGCCAGCAGCTCCCGGGACACCCAAGAGACCCAGTACTTC. It specifies CASSSRDTQETQYF.

This clonotype showed up many times. J is TRBJ1-2 and V is TRBV6-1; D uncertain. The CDR3 runs 14 residues. Trimming stripped 7 bases from V and 0 bases from J, with 12 bases between. Germline CDR1 is MNHNS and CDR2 is SASEGT. Written as DNA, the CDR3 is TGTGCCAGCACCCTTTTCGCCGCTAACTATGGCTACACCTTC. This codes for CASTLFAANYGYTF.

There are many counts of this clonotype. This chain uses TRBV30 with TRBJ1-5, with a tentative D call TRBD1 (5 bases). The V gene lost 0 bases and the J gene lost 0 bases, with 12 bases spanning the gap. This CDR3 comprises 16 residues. The germline V gene has CDR1 GTSNPN and CDR2 SVGIG (reference sequence). The CDR3: CAWSVAGHPSNQPQHF. CDR3 DNA: TGTGCCTGGAGTGTGGCAGGGCACCCTAGCAATCAGCCCCAGCATTTT.

This clonotype was seen repeatedly, ten times or more. The rearrangement links TRBV7-2 to TRBJ2-3; D call uncertain. V was pared by 0 bases and J by 5 bases, with 9 bases between. Germline lookup yields CDR1 SGHTA and CDR2 FQGNSA. This CDR3 spans 14 amino acids. The CDR3 DNA is TGTGCCAGCAGCTTAGCGTCGAGAGAAGATACGCAGTATTTT. Amino acids: CASSLASREDTQYF.

Note on this clonotype: A read error is possible here, since a much larger clone lies one base away. The rearrangement joins TRBV5-1 to TRBJ2-3, with D maybe TRBD1 (6 bases). The CDR3 extends over 13 amino acids. Germline V gene sequence: CDR1 SGHRS, CDR2 YFSETQ. For the CDR3, the DNA is TGCGCCAGCAGCTTGAGGGACACAGGTACGCAGTATTTT. As protein: CASSLRDTGTQYF. Full variable domain (rest looked up from reference TRBV5-1 and TRBJ2-3): KAGVTQTPRYLIKTRGQQVTLSCSPISGHRSVSWYQQTPGQGLQFLFEYFSETQRNKGNFPGRFSGRQFSNSRSEMNVSTLELGDSALYLCASSLRDTGTQYFGPGTRLTVL.

In this sample, this clonotype turned up many times. The V call is TRBV20-1, the J call TRBJ2-5; TRBD2 matches 8 bases. This CDR3 is 16 amino acids long. The germline V gene encodes CDR1 DFQATT and CDR2 SNEGSKA (reference sequence). After removal of 0 bases from V and 2 bases from J, the junction contained 8 bases not matched to a gene. DNA of the CDR3: TGCAGTGCTAGAGATCAAACTAGCGGAAAACAAGAGACCCAGTACTTC. Translated, it gives CSARDQTSGKQETQYF.

The table lists this clonotype with many counts. This chain uses TRBV6-2 or TRBV6-3 with TRBJ2-7; D might be TRBD1 (5 bases). The germline V gene encodes CDR1 MNHEY and CDR2 SVGEGT. The CDR3 is made up of 14 amino acids. V lost 6 bases and J lost 2, with 14 bases in between. The CDR3 reads CASSDFGRAYEQYF. CDR3 DNA: TGTGCCAGCAGCGACTTCGGCAGGGCCTACGAGCAGTACTTC.